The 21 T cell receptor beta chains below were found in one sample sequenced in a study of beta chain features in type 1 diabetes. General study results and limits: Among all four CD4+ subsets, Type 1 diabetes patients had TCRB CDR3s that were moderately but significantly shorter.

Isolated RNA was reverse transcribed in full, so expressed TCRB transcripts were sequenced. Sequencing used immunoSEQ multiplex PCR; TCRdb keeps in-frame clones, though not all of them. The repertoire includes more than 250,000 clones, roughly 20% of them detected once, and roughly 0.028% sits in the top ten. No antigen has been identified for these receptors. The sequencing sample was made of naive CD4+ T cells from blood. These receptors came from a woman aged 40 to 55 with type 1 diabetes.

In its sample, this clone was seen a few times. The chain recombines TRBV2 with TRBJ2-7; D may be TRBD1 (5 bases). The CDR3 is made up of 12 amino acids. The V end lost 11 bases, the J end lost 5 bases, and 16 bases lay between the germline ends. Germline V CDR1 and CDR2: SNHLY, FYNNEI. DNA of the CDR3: TGTGCCGGTAATGAGTTAGGGGACGAGCAGTACTTC. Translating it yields CAGNELGDEQYF.

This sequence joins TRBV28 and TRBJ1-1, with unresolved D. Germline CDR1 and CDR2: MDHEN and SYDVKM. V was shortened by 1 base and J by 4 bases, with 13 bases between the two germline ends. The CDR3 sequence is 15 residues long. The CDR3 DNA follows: TGTGCCAGCAGTTTATCGGGAGGGTGGGTCACTGAAGCTTTCTTT. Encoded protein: CASSLSGGWVTEAFF.

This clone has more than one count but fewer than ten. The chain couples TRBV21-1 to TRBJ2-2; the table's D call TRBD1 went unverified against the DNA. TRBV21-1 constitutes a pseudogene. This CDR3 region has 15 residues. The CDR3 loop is CASSKPLRNTGELFF. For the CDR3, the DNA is TGTGCCAGCAGCAAACCCCTCAGGAACACCGGGGAGCTGTTTTTT.

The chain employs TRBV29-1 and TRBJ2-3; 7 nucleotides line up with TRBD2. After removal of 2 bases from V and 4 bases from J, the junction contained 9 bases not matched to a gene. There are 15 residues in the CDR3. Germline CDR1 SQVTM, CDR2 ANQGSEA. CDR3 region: CSVESMVGRADTQYF. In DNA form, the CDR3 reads TGCAGCGTTGAAAGTATGGTAGGGAGGGCAGATACGCAGTATTTT.

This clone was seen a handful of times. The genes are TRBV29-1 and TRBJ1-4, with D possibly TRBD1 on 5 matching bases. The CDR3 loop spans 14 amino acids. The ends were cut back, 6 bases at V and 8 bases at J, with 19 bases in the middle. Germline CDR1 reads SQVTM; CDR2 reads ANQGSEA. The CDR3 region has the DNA TGCAGCGTCGGTAACGCGTTCGGGGGAGAAAAACTGTTTTTT. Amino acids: CSVGNAFGGEKLFF.

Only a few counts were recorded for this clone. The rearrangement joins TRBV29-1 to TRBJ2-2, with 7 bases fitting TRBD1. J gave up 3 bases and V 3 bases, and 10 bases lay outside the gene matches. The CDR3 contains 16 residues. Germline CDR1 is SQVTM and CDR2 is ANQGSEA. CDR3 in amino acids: CSVDGTASTDTGELFF. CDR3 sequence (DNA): TGCAGCGTTGACGGGACAGCCTCGACGGACACCGGGGAGCTGTTTTTT.

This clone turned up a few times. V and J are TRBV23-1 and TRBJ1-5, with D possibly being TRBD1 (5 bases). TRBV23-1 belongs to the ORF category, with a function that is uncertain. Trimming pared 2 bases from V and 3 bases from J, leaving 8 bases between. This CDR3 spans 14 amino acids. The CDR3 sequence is CASSQRQTNQPQHF. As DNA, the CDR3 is TGCGCCAGCAGTCAACGACAGACCAATCAGCCCCAGCATTTT.

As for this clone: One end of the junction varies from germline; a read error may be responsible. The CDR3 protein is CASSLEQGQGTQYF. CDR3 coding DNA: TGCGCCAGCAGCTTGGAGCAGGGACAAGGGACCCAGTACTTC. The J gene is TRBJ2-5, the V gene TRBV5-1; possibly TRBD1 for D (6 bases). The CDR3 extends over 14 amino acids. Germline V gene sequence: CDR1 SGHRS, CDR2 YFSETQ.

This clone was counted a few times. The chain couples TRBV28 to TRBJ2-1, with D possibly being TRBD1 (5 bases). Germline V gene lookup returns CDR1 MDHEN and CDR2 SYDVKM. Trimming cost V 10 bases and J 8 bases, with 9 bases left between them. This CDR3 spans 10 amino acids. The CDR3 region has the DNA TGTGCCACCTCAGGGTATGAGCAGTTCTTC. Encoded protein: CATSGYEQFF.

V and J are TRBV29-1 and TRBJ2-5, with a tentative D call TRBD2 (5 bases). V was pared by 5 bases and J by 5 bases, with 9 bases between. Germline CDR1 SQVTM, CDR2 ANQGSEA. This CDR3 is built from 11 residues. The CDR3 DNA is TGCAGCGTTCGGGGAAGCGAGACCCAGTACTTC. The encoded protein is CSVRGSETQYF. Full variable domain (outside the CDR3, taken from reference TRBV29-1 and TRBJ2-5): SAVISQKPSRDICQRGTSLTIQCQVDSQVTMMFWYRQQPGQSLTLIATANQGSEATYESGFVIDKFPISRPNLTFSTLTVSNMSPEDSSIYLCSVRGSETQYFGPGTRLLVL.

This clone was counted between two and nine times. CDR3 sequence: CSVSGSSTGELFF. The CDR3 DNA sequence: TGCAGCGTTAGCGGGAGTTCCACCGGGGAGCTGTTTTTT. The chain combines TRBV29-1 with TRBJ2-2; 8 bases line up with TRBD2. The V and J ends lost 5 bases and 4 bases, in that order; junction bases with no gene match: 3. Germline V lookup: CDR1 SQVTM, CDR2 ANQGSEA. This CDR3 contains 13 residues.

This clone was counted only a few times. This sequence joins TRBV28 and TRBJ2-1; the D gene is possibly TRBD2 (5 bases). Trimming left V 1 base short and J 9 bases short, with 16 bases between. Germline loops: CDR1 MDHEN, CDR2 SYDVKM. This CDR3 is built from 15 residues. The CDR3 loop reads CASSLYGGPILEQFF. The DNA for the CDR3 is TGTGCCAGCAGTTTATACGGAGGCCCGATTCTTGAGCAGTTCTTC.

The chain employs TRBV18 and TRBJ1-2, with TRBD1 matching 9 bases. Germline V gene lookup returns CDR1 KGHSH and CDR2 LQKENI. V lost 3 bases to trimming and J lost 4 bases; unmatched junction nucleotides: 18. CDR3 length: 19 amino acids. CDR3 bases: TGTGCCAGCTCACCTCGTACCGGGACAGGGATCGTCAACGGCTATGGCTACACCTTC. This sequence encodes CASSPRTGTGIVNGYGYTF.

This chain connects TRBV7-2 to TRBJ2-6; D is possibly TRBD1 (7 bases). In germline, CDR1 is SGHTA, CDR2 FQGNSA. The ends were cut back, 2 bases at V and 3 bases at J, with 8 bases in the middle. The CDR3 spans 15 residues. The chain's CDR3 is CASSLQGGGANVLTF. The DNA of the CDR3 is TGTGCCAGCAGCTTACAGGGGGGTGGGGCCAACGTCCTGACTTTC.

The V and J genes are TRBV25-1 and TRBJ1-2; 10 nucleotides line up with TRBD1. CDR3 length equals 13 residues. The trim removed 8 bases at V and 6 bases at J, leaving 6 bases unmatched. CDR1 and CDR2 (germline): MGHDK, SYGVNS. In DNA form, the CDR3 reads TGTGCCAGCCTGGGACAGGGGTTGAATGGCTACACCTTC. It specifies CASLGQGLNGYTF.

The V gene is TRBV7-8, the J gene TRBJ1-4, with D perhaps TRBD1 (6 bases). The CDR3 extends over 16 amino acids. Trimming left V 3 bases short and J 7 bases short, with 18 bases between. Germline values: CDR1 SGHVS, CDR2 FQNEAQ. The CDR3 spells CASSFPLQGLAEKLFF. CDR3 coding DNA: TGTGCCAGCAGCTTTCCCTTACAGGGATTAGCTGAAAAACTGTTTTTT.

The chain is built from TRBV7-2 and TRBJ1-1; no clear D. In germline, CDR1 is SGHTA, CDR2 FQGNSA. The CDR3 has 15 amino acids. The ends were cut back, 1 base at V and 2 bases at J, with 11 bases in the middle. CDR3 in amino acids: CASSLDLAPNTEAFF. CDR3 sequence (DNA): TGTGCCAGCAGCTTAGATTTGGCCCCTAACACTGAAGCTTTCTTT. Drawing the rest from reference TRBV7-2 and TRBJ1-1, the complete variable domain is GAGVSQSPSNKVTEKGKDVELRCDPISGHTALYWYRQSLGQGLEFLIYFQGNSAPDKSGLPSDRFSAERTGGSVSTLTIQRTQQEDSAVYLCASSLDLAPNTEAFFGQGTRLTVV.

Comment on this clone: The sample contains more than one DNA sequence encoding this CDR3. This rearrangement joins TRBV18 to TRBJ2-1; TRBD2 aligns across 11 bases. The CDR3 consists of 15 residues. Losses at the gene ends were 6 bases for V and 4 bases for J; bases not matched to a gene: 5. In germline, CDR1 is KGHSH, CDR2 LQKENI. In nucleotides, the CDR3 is TGTGCCAGCTCCCCCGGGACTAGCGGTTACAATGAGCAGTTCTTC. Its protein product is CASSPGTSGYNEQFF.

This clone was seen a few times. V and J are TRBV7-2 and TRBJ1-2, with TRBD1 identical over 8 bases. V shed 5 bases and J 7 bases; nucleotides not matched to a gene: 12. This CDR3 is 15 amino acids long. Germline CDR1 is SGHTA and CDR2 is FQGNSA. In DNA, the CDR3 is TGTGCCAGCAGCCGTCCCCGGGACAGGCAGCTTGGCTACACCTTC. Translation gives CASSRPRDRQLGYTF.

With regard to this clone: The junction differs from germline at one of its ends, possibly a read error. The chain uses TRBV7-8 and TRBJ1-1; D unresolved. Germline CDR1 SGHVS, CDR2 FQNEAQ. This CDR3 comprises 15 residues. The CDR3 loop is CASSPYVGGNAEAFF. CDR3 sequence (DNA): TGTGCCAGCAGCCCCTACGTTGGAGGGAACGCTGAAGCTTTCTTT.

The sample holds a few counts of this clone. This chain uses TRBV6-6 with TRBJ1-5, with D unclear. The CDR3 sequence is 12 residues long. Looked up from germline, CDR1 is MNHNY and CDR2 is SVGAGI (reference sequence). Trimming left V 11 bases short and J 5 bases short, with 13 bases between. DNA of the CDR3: TGTGCCGCACAGAGACAAGATCAGCCCCAGCATTTT. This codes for CAAQRQDQPQHF.